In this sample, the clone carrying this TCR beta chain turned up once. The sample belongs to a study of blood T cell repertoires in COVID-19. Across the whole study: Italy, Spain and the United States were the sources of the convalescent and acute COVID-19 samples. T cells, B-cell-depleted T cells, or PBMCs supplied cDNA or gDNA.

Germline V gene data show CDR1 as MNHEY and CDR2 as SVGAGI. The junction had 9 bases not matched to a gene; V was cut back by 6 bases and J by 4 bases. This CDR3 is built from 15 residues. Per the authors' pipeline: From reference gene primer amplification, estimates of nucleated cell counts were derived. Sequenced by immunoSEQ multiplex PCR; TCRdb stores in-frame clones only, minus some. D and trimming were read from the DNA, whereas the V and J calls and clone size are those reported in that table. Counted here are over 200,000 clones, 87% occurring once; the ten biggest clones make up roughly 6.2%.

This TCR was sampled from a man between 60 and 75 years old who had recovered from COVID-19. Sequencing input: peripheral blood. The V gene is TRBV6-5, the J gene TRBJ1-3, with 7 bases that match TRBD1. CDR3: CASRADREAGNTIYF. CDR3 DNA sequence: TGTGCCAGCAGGGCTGACAGGGAAGCAGGAAACACCATATATTTT.